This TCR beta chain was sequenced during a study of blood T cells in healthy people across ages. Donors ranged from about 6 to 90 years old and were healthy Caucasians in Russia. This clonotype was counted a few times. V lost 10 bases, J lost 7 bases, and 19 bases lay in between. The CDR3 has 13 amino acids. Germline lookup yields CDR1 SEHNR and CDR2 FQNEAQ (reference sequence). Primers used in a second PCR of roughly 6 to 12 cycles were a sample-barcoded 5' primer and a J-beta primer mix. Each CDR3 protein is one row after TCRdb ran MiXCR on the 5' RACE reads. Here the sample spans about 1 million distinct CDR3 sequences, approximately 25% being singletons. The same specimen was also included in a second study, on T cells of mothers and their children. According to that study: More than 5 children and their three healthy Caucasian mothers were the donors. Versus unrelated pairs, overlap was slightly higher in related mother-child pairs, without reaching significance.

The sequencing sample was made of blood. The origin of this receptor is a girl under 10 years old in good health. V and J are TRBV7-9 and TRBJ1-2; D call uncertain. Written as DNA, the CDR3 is TGTGCCATCCACGCTGGGCCGTTCCGTGGCTACACCTTC. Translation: CAIHAGPFRGYTF.